This T cell receptor (beta chain) came from a study of vaccination and CD4 T cells after COVID-19. Looking at the study overall: Testing by nasal swab PCR showed convalescent patients to be SARS-CoV-2 positive; roughly nine were mild and one was severe.

Sequencing of cultured CD4+ T cell DNA used the Oncomine TCR Beta short-read assay. Genomic DNA was extracted from cultured CD4+ T cells. Using its own MiXCR run on the PCR reads, TCRdb lists one record per CDR3 protein. The top ten hold 6% to 8% of the sample, which has 20,000 or so distinct CDR3 sequences, 23% seen once. This clonotype has more than one count but fewer than ten. Its specificity is unknown. CDR1 and CDR2 (germline): SGHVS, FNYEAQ. The CDR3 extends over 14 amino acids. V was cut by 1 base and J by 4 bases, with 11 bases left in between. Treatment meaning: roughly ten-day PBMC culture with coronavirus spike peptide pools or control peptides (ViraFEST assay). With peptide pools, ViraFEST first expanded antigen-specific T cells and afterwards sequenced their TCRs.

The specimen sequenced was cultured CD4+ T cells from blood. This chain links TRBV7-6 with TRBJ2-7; the D call may be TRBD1 or TRBD2 (5 bases each). This sequence originates from a human donor with COVID-19. The CDR3 is CASSLGEGTYEQYF. In DNA form, the CDR3 reads TGTGCCAGCAGCTTAGGGGAAGGGACGTACGAGCAGTACTTC.